Included here is one T cell receptor beta chain sequence, with context. Its target is not known. Some clones are missing from TCRdb's copy, which holds only in-frame ones; the method was immunoSEQ multiplex PCR. Altogether about 71,000 clones are present, over 80% being singletons, with the ten largest covering around 0.78%. This sample is drawn from a study of OX40 agonist ivuxolimab in advanced cancers. Turning to the study itself: Patients took ivuxolimab, an agonistic anti-OX40 (CD134) antibody.

Study outcomes and limitations: Specificity for antigen went undetermined in the expanded peripheral T cells. Some patients who did not respond also had low normalized T-cell clonal expansion. CD4+ and CD8+ blood T cells expanded clonally by week 6 at 0.1 to 3.0 mg/kg.

Germline V gives CDR1 SGHTA, CDR2 FQGNSA. The trim removed 1 base at V and 8 bases at J, leaving 5 bases unmatched. The CDR3 has 14 residues. The material sequenced was CD4+ or CD8+ T cells sorted from blood, taken in a trial of the OX40 agonist ivuxolimab. The sequence was obtained from an adult with an advanced solid tumor such as melanoma, head and neck, liver or kidney cancer. The V and J genes are TRBV7-2 and TRBJ1-2, with 9 positions matching TRBD1. The CDR3 DNA follows: TGTGCCAGCAGCTTAGTCCACAGGGGGCTGGGCTACACCTTC. This translates into CASSLVHRGLGYTF.